The 9 T cell receptor beta chains below come from one sample, sequenced in a study of shared clonotypes between healthy human individuals (TCRdb year 2020). Libraries were built with the immunoSEQ multiplex PCR assay. TCRdb carries this immuneACCESS record with in-frame sequences only. Its versions omit some clonotypes, under half of them owing to an unresolved V gene in the studies checked, with the rest unexplained. For this sample there are more than 2 million clones; roughly 94% appear just once. 0.13% of the sample is taken by the ten largest. Material for sequencing was naive CD4+ T cells sorted from blood. The meaning of the sample's cell subset or site label: CD45RA+ positively selected. The source of these receptors is a man aged 18-30 years in good health.

The J gene is TRBJ2-7, the V gene TRBV13, with a tentative D call TRBD2 (6 bases). Germline V gives CDR1 PRHDT, CDR2 FYEKMQ (reference sequence). The CDR3 is 15 residues long. Deletions cut 5 bases from V and 3 bases from J, with 17 bases between. CDR3 sequence reads: CASSTRGSGLYEQYF. The CDR3 DNA sequence: TGTGCCAGCAGCACCCGGGGTAGCGGACTCTACGAGCAGTACTTC.

V is TRBV7-8 and J is TRBJ2-6; D gene ambiguous. Trimming took off 1 base at V and 4 bases at J, with 11 bases between the two ends. Per the germline V gene, CDR1 is SGHVS and CDR2 is FQNEAQ. The CDR3 is made up of 16 amino acids. CDR3: CASSLGSLGGANVLTF. CDR3 coding DNA: TGTGCCAGCAGCTTAGGTTCCCTGGGAGGGGCCAACGTCCTGACTTTC.

The sample holds one count of this clone. The rearrangement links TRBV28 to TRBJ2-1; D may match TRBD1 or TRBD2 (5 bases each). Germline CDR1 reads MDHEN; CDR2 reads SYDVKM. Trimming took 6 bases from V and 7 from J, leaving 19 bases between them. The CDR3 runs to 15 residues. The CDR3: CASSTGASGLNEQFF. DNA for the CDR3: TGTGCCAGCAGCACCGGGGCCTCCGGACTGAATGAGCAGTTCTTC.

The chain couples TRBV9 to TRBJ1-1, with TRBD1 matching over 11 bases. Per the germline V gene, CDR1 is SGDLS and CDR2 is YYNGEE. CDR3 size: 17 residues. Trimming removed 0 bases from V and 4 bases from J; junction bases left unmatched: 8. This CDR3 is CASSVGGTGGFRTEAFF. CDR3 nucleotides: TGTGCCAGCAGCGTAGGCGGGACAGGGGGTTTCCGCACTGAAGCTTTCTTT.

The rearrangement joins TRBV6-1 to TRBJ2-3; the D gene is possibly TRBD2 (6 bases). This CDR3 has 17 amino acids. V was shortened by 4 bases and J by 0 bases, with 17 bases between the two germline ends. Germline CDR1 reads MNHNS; CDR2 reads SASEGT. The CDR3 loop reads CASSGGFGGGSTDTQYF. The CDR3, as DNA: TGTGCCAGCAGTGGAGGCTTTGGTGGGGGGAGCACAGATACGCAGTATTTT.

The CDR3 sequence: CASSVPTGVNEQFF. The DNA for the CDR3 is TGTGCCAGTAGTGTCCCGACAGGGGTCAATGAGCAGTTCTTC. The rearrangement joins TRBV19 to TRBJ2-1; the match to TRBD1 covers 8 bases. Trimming took 5 bases from V and 6 from J; bases not matched to a gene: 6. There are 14 residues in the CDR3. CDR1 is LNHDA, CDR2 SQIVND, per germline (reference sequence).

Only a few counts were recorded for this clone. This rearrangement joins TRBV27 to TRBJ1-5; possible D gene TRBD1, 6 bases. V was pared by 8 bases and J by 0 bases, with 17 bases between. Germline lookup yields CDR1 MNHEY and CDR2 SMNVEV (reference sequence). This CDR3 contains 16 residues. The CDR3 spells CASRDKGQYSNQPQHF. CDR3 bases: TGTGCCAGCCGGGACAAGGGCCAATATAGCAATCAGCCCCAGCATTTT.

The chain employs TRBV19 and TRBJ2-1; D is possibly TRBD1 or TRBD2 (5 bases each). CDR1 is LNHDA and CDR2 is SQIVND in the germline V gene (reference sequence). V was cut by 1 base and J by 1 base, with 11 bases left in between. The CDR3 loop spans 16 amino acids. In DNA, the CDR3 is TGTGCCAGTAGTATAGGCGGGTGGGGGTCCTACAATGAGCAGTTCTTC. Translating gives CASSIGGWGSYNEQFF.

The gene calls are TRBV7-9 and TRBJ2-2, with D possibly matching TRBD1 (7 bases). This CDR3 has 14 amino acids. Trimming took off 6 bases at V and 4 bases at J, with 12 bases between the two ends. The germline CDR1 and CDR2 sequences are SEHNR and FQNEAQ (reference sequence). CDR3 amino acids: CASSRQGGTGELFF. Written as DNA, the CDR3 is TGTGCCAGCAGTCGACAGGGAGGCACCGGGGAGCTGTTTTTT.